These 12 T cell receptor beta chains originate from one sample sequenced in a study of shared clonotypes between healthy human individuals. The assay was immunoSEQ multiplex PCR, and TCRdb's table has in-frame clones only and misses some. The sample has 2 million to 3 million clones, approximately 94% seen once. What was sequenced was naive CD4+ T cells from PBMCs. Noted subset: CD45RA+ positively selected. The receptors derive from a man aged 18 to 35 in good health. Some clones in this sample may be carry-over from other donors' samples.

J is TRBJ2-1 and V is TRBV6-1; TRBD1 or TRBD2 may be the D gene (5 bases each). The CDR3 contains 15 residues. The germline V gene encodes CDR1 MNHNS and CDR2 SASEGT. With 6 bases removed from V and 7 bases from J, the gap between germline ends came to 19 bases. In nucleotides, the CDR3 is TGTGCCAGCAGGGCAAAAGGGGAGAGTAGTAATGAGCAGTTCTTC. Translation: CASRAKGESSNEQFF.

This rearrangement joins TRBV5-4 to TRBJ1-2; D call uncertain. CDR1 is SGHNT, CDR2 YYREEE, per germline (reference sequence). This CDR3 has 12 amino acids. V was clipped by 3 bases and J by 8 bases, with 11 bases between them. The CDR3 protein is CASSSGLSGYTF. The CDR3, as DNA: TGTGCCAGCAGCTCGGGCCTGAGCGGCTACACCTTC.

With regard to this clone: Relative to the germline gene, one junction end is altered; a read error may explain this. The gene calls are TRBV28 and TRBJ2-1, with 10 positions matching TRBD1. Per germline, CDR1 MDHEN and CDR2 SYDVKM. This CDR3 spans 17 amino acids. The CDR3 DNA follows: TGCTCACTGACCGGGACAGGGGAGGGAGCACCCTACAATGAGCAGTTCTTC. As protein: CSLTGTGEGAPYNEQFF.

CDR3 DNA: TGTGCCACCAGCAGAGATCCGGGACTAGCGGCCTACAATGAGCAGTTCTTC. Protein product: CATSRDPGLAAYNEQFF. V and J are TRBV15 and TRBJ2-1; 11 positions match TRBD2. The length of the CDR3 is 17 residues. Trimming at V came to 0 bases and at J to 2 bases, leaving 3 bases not matched to a gene. The germline V gene has CDR1 LNHNV and CDR2 YYDKDF (reference sequence).

A note on this clone: The same CDR3 is also encoded by other DNA sequences in this sample. This chain links TRBV20-1 with TRBJ1-2; D gene uncertain. Looked up from germline, CDR1 is DFQATT and CDR2 is SNEGSKA (reference sequence). There are 11 residues in the CDR3. Between the trimmed V and J ends, which lost 2 bases and 3 bases, there was a span of 4 bases. CDR3 bases: TGCAGTGCTAGACGTGACTATGGCTACACCTTC. As protein: CSARRDYGYTF.

Concerning this clone itself: In the same sample, other DNA sequences code for this CDR3. Written as DNA, the CDR3 is TGTGCCAGCAGCTTACAGGGCCGCACAGATACGCAGTATTTT. The encoded protein is CASSLQGRTDTQYF. The chain combines TRBV7-9 with TRBJ2-3; perhaps TRBD1 as D (5 bases). V dropped 2 bases and J dropped 1 base, with 7 bases sitting between them. In germline, CDR1 is SEHNR, CDR2 FQNEAQ (reference sequence). The CDR3 spans 14 residues.

In this sample, this clone turned up once. The chain carries TRBV27 and TRBJ2-2; no clear D gene. The CDR3 has 13 residues. Germline-derived CDR1 and CDR2 are MNHEY and SMNVEV (reference sequence). Trimming shortened V by 4 bases and J by 4 bases, and 7 bases separated the two germline ends. The CDR3, as DNA: TGTGCCAGCAGTTCCCCGGCCACCGGGGAGCTGTTTTTT. Protein product: CASSSPATGELFF.

This clone was seen a single time. The J gene is TRBJ1-6, the V gene TRBV2; D is perhaps TRBD1 (5 bases). CDR3 length: 15 residues. Germline lookup yields CDR1 SNHLY and CDR2 FYNNEI. Trimming removed 11 bases from V and 0 bases from J, with 14 bases in between. The CDR3 here is CAALGGDSYNSPLHF. Here the CDR3 DNA reads TGTGCCGCACTGGGGGGTGACTCCTATAATTCACCCCTCCACTTT.

The chain is built from TRBV9 and TRBJ1-4; tentatively, D is TRBD1 (6 bases). Trimming took 7 bases from V and 8 from J, leaving 15 bases between them. Germline V gene data show CDR1 as SGDLS and CDR2 as YYNGEE. The CDR3 extends over 13 amino acids. This CDR3 reads CASGGAAGEKLFF. DNA for the CDR3: TGTGCCAGCGGGGGGGCCGCTGGGGAAAAACTGTTTTTT. The variable domain in full, with the rest retrieved from reference TRBV9 and TRBJ1-4, is DSGVTQTPKHLITATGQRVTLRCSPRSGDLSVYWYQQSLDQGLQFLIQYYNGEERAKGNILERFSAQQFPDLHSELNLSSLELGDSALYFCASGGAAGEKLFFGSGTQLSVL.

A remark on this clone: This sample also contains other DNA sequences that code for the same CDR3. J is TRBJ1-5 and V is TRBV7-2, with 7 bases aligning to TRBD1. After removal of 5 bases from V and 7 bases from J, the junction contained 8 bases not matched to a gene. The CDR3 loop spans 14 amino acids. Germline CDR1 reads SGHTA; CDR2 reads FQGNSA. CDR3 bases: TGTGCCAGCAGCCTGGCAGGGGGAGGACAGCCCCAGCATTTT. Translating gives CASSLAGGGQPQHF.

J is TRBJ2-1 and V is TRBV7-9, with D perhaps TRBD1 (5 bases). V lost 5 bases and J lost 7, with 15 bases in between. The CDR3 extends over 14 amino acids. Looked up from germline, CDR1 is SEHNR and CDR2 is FQNEAQ (reference sequence). The CDR3 here is CASSQDLGRNEQFF. The DNA of the CDR3 is TGTGCCAGCAGCCAAGATTTGGGGCGGAATGAGCAGTTCTTC.

This rearrangement joins TRBV28 to TRBJ1-5, with 7 bases that match TRBD1. Trimming took 5 bases from V and 4 from J; bases not matched to a gene: 11. Per the germline V gene, CDR1 is MDHEN and CDR2 is SYDVKM. The CDR3 runs to 16 residues. CDR3 in amino acids: CASSPQPGTVNQPQHF. In DNA form, the CDR3 reads TGTGCCAGCAGTCCACAACCAGGGACAGTTAATCAGCCCCAGCATTTT. Full variable domain (missing parts from reference TRBV28 and TRBJ1-5): DVKVTQSSRYLVKRTGEKVFLECVQDMDHENMFWYRQDPGLGLRLIYFSYDVKMKEKGDIPEGYSVSREKKERFSLILESASTNQTSMYLCASSPQPGTVNQPQHFGDGTRLSIL.